This T cell receptor beta chain is from a study of a mutant IDH1 vaccine in newly diagnosed glioma. The study's findings and limits: Vaccine-induced immune responses occurred in approximately 93% of patients.

CDR1 is MNHNS, CDR2 SASEGT, per germline. There are 15 residues in the CDR3. V lost 4 bases and J lost 3; bases outside the gene matches: 4. Stated time point: week 11, during vaccination. One vaccine dose held 300 ug of mutant IDH1 20-mer peptide and came with topical imiquimod. Repertoires were generated with immunoSEQ multiplex PCR, while TCRdb's copy carries only in-frame clones and drops some. The table has about 52,000 clones, 91% seen once; the top ten hold 2.4%. As for this clone: Its specificity is unknown.

This chain links TRBV6-1 with TRBJ1-5; 9 positions match TRBD1. The clonotype originates from a man aged 50 to 60 with glioma. The sequencing here drew on PBMCs, taken from a glioma patient whose treatment included an IDH1 peptide vaccine. The CDR3 DNA reads TGTGCCAGCAGTGCCGGGACAGGGTACAATCAGCCCCAGCATTTT. Translation: CASSAGTGYNQPQHF.